This TCR beta chain appears in the sequencing data of a study of cytomegalovirus exposure and HLA in healthy donors (TCRdb year 2017). Regarding the complete study: A later analysis indicated that the 95 to 150 validation repertoires were generated on the platform also employed for the 720 or so repertoires of the first cohort. The study aimed to test whether signatures of past pathogen exposure could be identified by cataloging public T cell receptors. Besides the first cohort of some 670 subjects, a separate validation cohort made up of roughly 120 different subjects was used. The study combined high-throughput TCR immunosequencing, statistical association of individual TCRs with disease status, and machine learning to predict cytomegalovirus infection status. Overall results and qualifications from the work: While some public TCRs were present in many individuals, most TCR sequences turned up only very rarely across donors. The validation cohort had no HLA typing available for a later analysis, so co-occurrence within that cohort was assessed over all 120 or so repertoires. Of the cluster scores, approximately 95% were above 0 in a later analysis, which found that TCRs clustered in the first cohort also tended to co-occur in the 120 or so validation repertoires. The study listed 150 to 200 TCR beta chains as associated with cytomegalovirus. According to the authors, the approach could potentially be generalized to other disease states and immunological phenotypes. In vitro tests confirmed that a few of the cytomegalovirus-associated TCR beta chains recognize cytomegalovirus antigens. Cytomegalovirus status was reported to be diagnosed by the classifier with high specificity and sensitivity in both the original and validation cohorts.

Library preparation used the immunoSEQ multiplex PCR assay. In the authors' own workflow: A statistical classification framework was built for diagnosing cytomegalovirus status from the catalog of TCR beta chain sequences. TCRdb carries this immuneACCESS record with in-frame sequences only. Its versions omit some clonotypes, under half of them owing to an unresolved V gene in the studies checked, with the rest unexplained. V, J and clone size were drawn from that table, and D and trimming were deduced from the DNA. This sample gives around 260,000 clones in total; around 91% of them show up just once. The ten largest clones add up to under 4% of the sample. Separate from the roughly 700-subject first cohort, the validation cohort of about 120 subjects was the group to which the donors belonged. Comments on this clone: The specificity of this receptor is unknown. Per-base quality was not reported, and no clone a single base away is much larger than it.

The CDR3 spans 15 residues, from the cysteine through the phenylalanine. Only the CDR3 DNA stays, 45 bases, in frame from base 1. V sheds 0 bases and J sheds 1 base, leaving 6 bases between their ends. From the germline V gene, CDR1 is SGHTA and CDR2 is FQGTGA. This sequence uses TRBV7-3 and TRBJ2-2; the D gene is perhaps TRBD2, on 6 matching bases. The clonotype was recovered from a woman aged 25-40 years in good health and CMV-seronegative. What was sequenced was PBMCs. In nucleotide form, the sequence is TGTGCCAGCAGCTTAACTAGCGGGAACACCGGGGAGCTGTTTTTT. Translated, this is CASSLTSGNTGELFF.